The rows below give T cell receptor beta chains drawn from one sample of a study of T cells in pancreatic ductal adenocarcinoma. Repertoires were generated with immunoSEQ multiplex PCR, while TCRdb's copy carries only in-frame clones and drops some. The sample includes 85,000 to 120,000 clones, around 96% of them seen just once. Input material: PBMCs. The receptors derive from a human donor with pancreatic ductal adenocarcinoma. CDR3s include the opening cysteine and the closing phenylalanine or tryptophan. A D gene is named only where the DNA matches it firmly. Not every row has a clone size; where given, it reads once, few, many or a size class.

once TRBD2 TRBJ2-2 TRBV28 CASSLPGGNTGELFF TGTGCCAGCAGTTTACCGGGGGGGAACACCGGGGAGCTGTTTTTT
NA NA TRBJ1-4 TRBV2 CASSARTVGEKLFF TGTGCCAGCAGTGCCCGGACAGTTGGAGAAAAACTGTTTTTT
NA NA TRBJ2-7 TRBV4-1 CASSPIVGAGAAGEQYF TGCGCCAGCAGCCCCATCGTCGGGGCGGGGGCGGCCGGTGAGCAGTACTTC
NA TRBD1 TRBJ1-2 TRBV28 CASSAPTGIDYTF TGTGCCAGCAGTGCCCCGACAGGGATCGACTACACCTTC
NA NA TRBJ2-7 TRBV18 CASSPGSLGEQYF TGTGCCAGCTCACCGGGCAGCCTTGGAGAGCAGTACTTC
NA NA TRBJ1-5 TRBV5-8 CASTDGLGAFNQPQHF TGTGCCAGCACCGATGGGTTAGGGGCATTTAATCAGCCCCAGCATTTT
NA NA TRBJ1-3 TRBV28 CASLGNGNTIYF TGTGCCAGCCTAGGAAACGGAAACACCATATATTTT
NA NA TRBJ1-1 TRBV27 CASSFRGTITEAFF TGTGCCAGCAGTTTCAGGGGAACGATAACTGAAGCTTTCTTT
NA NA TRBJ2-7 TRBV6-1 CATKGPGLYYEQYF TGTGCCACCAAGGGGCCGGGACTTTACTACGAGCAGTACTTC
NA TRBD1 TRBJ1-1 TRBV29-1 CSAGQLNTEAFF TGCAGCGCGGGACAGTTGAACACTGAAGCTTTCTTT
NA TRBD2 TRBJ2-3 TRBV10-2 CASSEYGREAPQYF TGCGCCAGCAGTGAGTATGGGCGGGAGGCGCCGCAGTATTTT
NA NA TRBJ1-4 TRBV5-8 CASSLGQSTNEKLFF TGTGCCAGCAGCTTGGGGCAGTCAACTAATGAAAAACTGTTTTTT
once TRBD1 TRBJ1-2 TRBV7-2 CASSPDAGGSNYGYTF TGTGCCAGCAGCCCGGACGCAGGGGGCAGTAACTATGGCTACACCTTC
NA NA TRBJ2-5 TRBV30 CAWSVQVQETQYF TGTGCCTGGAGTGTACAGGTCCAAGAGACCCAGTACTTC
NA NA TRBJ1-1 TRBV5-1 CASSPGAMNTEAFF TGCGCCAGCAGCCCAGGTGCCATGAACACTGAAGCTTTCTTT
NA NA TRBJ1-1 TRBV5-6 CASWTVSTNTEAFF TGTGCCTCCTGGACAGTTAGTACGAACACTGAAGCTTTCTTT
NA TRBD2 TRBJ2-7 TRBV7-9 CASSGSRLAVSSNFYEQYF TGTGCCAGCAGCGGGTCCCGACTAGCGGTCAGCTCGAACTTTTACGAGCAGTACTTC
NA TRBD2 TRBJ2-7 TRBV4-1 CASSLGLAGGAYEQYF TGCGCCAGCAGCCTTGGACTAGCGGGAGGTGCCTACGAGCAGTACTTC
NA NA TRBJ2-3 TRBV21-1 CASSKAIGLAGNSTDTQYF TGTGCCAGCAGCAAAGCGATCGGCCTAGCGGGGAATAGCACAGATACGCAGTATTTT
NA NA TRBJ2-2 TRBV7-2 CASSARIGDTGELFF TGTGCCAGCAGTGCTCGGATAGGGGACACCGGGGAGCTGTTTTTT
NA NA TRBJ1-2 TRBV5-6 CASSLVQGDGYTF TGTGCCAGCAGCTTGGTACAGGGAGACGGCTACACCTTC
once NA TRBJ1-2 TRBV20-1 CSARVELGYTF TGCAGTGCTAGAGTAGAGCTTGGCTACACCTTC
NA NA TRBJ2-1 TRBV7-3 CASSHDRDAANEQFF TGTGCCAGCAGCCATGATCGAGACGCGGCCAATGAGCAGTTCTTC
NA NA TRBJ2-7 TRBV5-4 CASSGRQLYEQYF TGTGCCAGCAGCGGGAGGCAGTTATACGAGCAGTACTTC
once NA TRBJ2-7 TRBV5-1 CASSSNSPSYEQYF TGCGCCAGCAGCTCTAACAGCCCGTCCTACGAGCAGTACTTC
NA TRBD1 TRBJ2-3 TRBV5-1 CASSSNRGRADTQYF TGCGCCAGCAGCTCCAACAGGGGGCGCGCAGATACGCAGTATTTT
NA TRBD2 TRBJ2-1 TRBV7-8 CASSLVLAGEGEQFF TGTGCCAGCAGCTTAGTCCTAGCGGGAGAGGGCGAGCAGTTCTTC